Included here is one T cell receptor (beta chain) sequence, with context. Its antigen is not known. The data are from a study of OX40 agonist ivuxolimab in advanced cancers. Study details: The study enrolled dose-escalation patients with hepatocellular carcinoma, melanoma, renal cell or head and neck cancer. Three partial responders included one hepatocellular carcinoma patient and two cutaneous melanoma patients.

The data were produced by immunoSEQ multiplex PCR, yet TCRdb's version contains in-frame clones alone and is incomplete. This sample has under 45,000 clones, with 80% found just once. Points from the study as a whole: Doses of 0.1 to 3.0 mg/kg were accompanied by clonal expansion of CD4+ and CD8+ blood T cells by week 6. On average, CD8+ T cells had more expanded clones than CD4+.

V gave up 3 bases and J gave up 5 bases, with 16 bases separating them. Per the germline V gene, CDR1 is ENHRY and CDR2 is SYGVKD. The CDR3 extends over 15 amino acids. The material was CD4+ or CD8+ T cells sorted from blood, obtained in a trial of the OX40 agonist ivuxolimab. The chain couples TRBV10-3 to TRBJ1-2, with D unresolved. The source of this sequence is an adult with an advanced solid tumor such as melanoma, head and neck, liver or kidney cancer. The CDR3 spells CAISDPGGREYGYTF. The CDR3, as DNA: TGTGCCATCAGTGATCCGGGAGGGAGAGAGTATGGCTACACCTTC.